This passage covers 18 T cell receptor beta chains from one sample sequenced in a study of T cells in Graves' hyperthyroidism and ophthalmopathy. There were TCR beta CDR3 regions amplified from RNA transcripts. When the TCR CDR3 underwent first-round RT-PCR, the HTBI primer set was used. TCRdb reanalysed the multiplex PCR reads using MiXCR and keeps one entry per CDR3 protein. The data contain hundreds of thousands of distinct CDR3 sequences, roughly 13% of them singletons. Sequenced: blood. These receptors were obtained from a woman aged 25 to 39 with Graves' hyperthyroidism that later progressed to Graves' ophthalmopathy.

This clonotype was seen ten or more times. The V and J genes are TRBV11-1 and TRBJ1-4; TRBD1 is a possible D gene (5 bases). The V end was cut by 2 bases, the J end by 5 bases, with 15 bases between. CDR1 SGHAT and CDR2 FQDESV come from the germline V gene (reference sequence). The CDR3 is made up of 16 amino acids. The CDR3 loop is CASSLREGPINEKLFF. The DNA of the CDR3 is TGTGCCAGCAGCTTACGGGAGGGACCGATCAATGAAAAACTGTTTTTT. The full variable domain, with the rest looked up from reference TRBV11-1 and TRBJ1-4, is EAEVAQSPRYKITEKSQAVAFWCDPISGHATLYWYRQILGQGPELLVQFQDESVVDDSQLPKDRFSAERLKGVDSTLKIQPAELGDSAMYLCASSLREGPINEKLFFGSGTQLSVL.

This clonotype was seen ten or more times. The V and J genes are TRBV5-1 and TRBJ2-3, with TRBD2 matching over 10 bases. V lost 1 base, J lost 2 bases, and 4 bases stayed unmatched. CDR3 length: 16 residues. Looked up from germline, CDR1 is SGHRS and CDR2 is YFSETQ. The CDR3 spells CASSLSTSGDTDTQYF. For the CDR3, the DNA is TGCGCCAGCAGCTTGAGCACTAGCGGGGACACAGATACGCAGTATTTT.

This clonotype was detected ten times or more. CDR3 DNA sequence: TGTGCCAGCAGCCCCTCAGGGTTTGAAAAACTGTTTTTT. It yields the protein CASSPSGFEKLFF. This chain links TRBV28 with TRBJ1-4; D might be TRBD1 (5 bases). Trimming cost V 6 bases and J 7 bases, with 12 bases left between them. CDR1 is MDHEN and CDR2 is SYDVKM in the germline V gene. CDR3 length: 13 residues.

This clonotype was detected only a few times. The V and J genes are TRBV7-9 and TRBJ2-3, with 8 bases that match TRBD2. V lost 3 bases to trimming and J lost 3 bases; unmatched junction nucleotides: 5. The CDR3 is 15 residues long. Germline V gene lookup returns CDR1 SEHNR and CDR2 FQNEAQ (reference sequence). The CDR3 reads CASSFGGGRTDTQYF. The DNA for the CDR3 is TGTGCCAGCAGCTTTGGCGGCGGGAGGACAGATACGCAGTATTTT. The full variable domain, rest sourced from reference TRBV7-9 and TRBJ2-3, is DTGVSQNPRHKITKRGQNVTFRCDPISEHNRLYWYRQTLGQGPEFLTYFQNEAQLEKSRLLSDRFSAERPKGSFSTLEIQRTEQGDSAMYLCASSFGGGRTDTQYFGPGTRLTVL.

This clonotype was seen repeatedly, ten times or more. The CDR3 is CASGRQKNTGELFF. CDR3 sequence (DNA): TGTGCCAGCGGTAGACAGAAGAACACCGGGGAGCTGTTTTTT. J is TRBJ2-2 and V is TRBV12-3 or TRBV12-4; D might be TRBD1 (5 bases). The V end lost 8 bases, the J end lost 1 base, and 11 bases lay between the germline ends. The CDR3 totals 14 residues.

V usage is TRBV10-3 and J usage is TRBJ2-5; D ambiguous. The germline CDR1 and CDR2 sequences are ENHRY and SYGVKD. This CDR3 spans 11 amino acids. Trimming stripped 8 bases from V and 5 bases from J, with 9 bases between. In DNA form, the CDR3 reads TGTGCCATCGGTCAAACCGAGACCCAGTACTTC. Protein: CAIGQTETQYF.

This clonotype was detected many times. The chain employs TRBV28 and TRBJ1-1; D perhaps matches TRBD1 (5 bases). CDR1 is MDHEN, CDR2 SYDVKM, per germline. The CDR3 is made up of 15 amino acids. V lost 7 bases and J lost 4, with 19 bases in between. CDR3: CASIYAQVPGTEAFF. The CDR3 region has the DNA TGTGCCAGCATCTACGCACAGGTACCGGGCACTGAAGCTTTCTTT.

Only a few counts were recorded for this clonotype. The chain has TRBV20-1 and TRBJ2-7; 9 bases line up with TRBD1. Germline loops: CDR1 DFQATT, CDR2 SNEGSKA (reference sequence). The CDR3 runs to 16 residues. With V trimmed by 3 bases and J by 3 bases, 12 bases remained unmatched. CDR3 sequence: CSARPRDRVGYYEQYF. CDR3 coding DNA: TGCAGTGCTAGGCCCCGGGACAGGGTAGGATACTACGAGCAGTACTTC.

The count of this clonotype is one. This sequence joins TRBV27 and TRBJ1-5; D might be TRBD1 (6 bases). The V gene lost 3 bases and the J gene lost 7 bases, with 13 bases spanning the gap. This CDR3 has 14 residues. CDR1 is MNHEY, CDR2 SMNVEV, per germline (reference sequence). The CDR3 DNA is TGTGCCAGCAGTTTGGCCGCAGGGGAGCAGCCCCAGCATTTT. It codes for CASSLAAGEQPQHF.

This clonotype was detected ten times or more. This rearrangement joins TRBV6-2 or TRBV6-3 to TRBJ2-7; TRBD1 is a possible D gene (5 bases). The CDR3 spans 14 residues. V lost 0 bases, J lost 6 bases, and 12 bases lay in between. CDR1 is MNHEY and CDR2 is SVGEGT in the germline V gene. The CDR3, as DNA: TGTGCCAGCAGTTACTCGTTTATGGACATCGAGCAGTACTTC. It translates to CASSYSFMDIEQYF.

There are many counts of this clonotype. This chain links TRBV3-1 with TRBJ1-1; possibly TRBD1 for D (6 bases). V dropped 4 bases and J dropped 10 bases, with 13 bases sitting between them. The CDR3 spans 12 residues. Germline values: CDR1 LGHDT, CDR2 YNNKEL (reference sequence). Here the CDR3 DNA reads TGTGCCAGCAGCCTTGGGACAAATGGAGCTTTCTTT. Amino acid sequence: CASSLGTNGAFF.

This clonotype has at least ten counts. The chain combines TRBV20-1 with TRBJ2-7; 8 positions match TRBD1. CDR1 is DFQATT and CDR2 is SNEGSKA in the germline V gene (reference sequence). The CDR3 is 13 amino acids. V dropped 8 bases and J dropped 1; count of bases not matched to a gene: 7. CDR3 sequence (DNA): TGCAGTATCTTAGGGGACAGGTCCTACGAGCAGTACTTC. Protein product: CSILGDRSYEQYF.

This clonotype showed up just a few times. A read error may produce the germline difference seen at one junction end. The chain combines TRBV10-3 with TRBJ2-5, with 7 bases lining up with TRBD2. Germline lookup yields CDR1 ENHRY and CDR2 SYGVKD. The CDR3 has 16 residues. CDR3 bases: TGTGCCATCAGTAAGTCAGGAGCGGGATTGGGAGAGACCCAGTACTTC. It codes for CAISKSGAGLGETQYF.

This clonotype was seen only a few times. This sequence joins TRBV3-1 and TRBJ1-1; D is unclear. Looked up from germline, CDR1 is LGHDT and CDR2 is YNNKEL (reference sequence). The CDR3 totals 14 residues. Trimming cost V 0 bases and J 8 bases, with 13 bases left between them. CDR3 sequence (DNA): TGTGCCAGCAGCCAAGATACCGGATTAAGGGAAGCTTTCTTT. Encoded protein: CASSQDTGLREAFF.

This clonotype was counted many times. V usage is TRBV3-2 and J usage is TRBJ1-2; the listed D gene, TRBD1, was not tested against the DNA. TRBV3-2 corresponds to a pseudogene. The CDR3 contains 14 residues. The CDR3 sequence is CASSQTGIGYGYTF. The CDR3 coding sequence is TGTGCCAGCAGCCAAACAGGGATAGGCTATGGCTACACCTTC.

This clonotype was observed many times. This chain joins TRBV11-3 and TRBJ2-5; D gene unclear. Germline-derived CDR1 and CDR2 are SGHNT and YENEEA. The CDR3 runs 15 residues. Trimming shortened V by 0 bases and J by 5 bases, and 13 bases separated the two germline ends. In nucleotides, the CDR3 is TGTGCCAGCAGCTTAGATCAAGGCATTAGGGAGACCCAGTACTTC. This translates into CASSLDQGIRETQYF.

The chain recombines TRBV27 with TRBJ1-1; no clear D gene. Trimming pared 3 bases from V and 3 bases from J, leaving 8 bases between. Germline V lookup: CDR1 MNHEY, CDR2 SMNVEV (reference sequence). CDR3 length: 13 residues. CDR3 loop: CASSLNQHTEAFF. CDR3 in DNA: TGTGCCAGCAGTTTGAATCAGCACACTGAAGCTTTCTTT.

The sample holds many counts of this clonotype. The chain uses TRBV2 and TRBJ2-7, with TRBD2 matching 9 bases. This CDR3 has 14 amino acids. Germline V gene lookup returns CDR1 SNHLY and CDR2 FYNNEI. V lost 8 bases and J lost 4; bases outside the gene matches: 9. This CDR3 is CASAGTSGSYEQYF. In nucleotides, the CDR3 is TGTGCCAGCGCCGGAACTAGCGGGTCATACGAGCAGTACTTC.